Below, 13 T cell receptor beta chains from the same sample are listed, as sequenced in a study of tumor-infiltrating lymphocytes in localized non-small cell lung cancer. Repertoires were generated with immunoSEQ multiplex PCR, while TCRdb's copy carries only in-frame clones and drops some. Of over 10,000 clones in the sample, about 82% were seen once. Sequenced input: uninvolved lung tissue not adjacent to the tumor. These receptors were obtained from a human donor with non-small cell lung cancer.

The chain has TRBV11-3 and TRBJ2-3, with TRBD2 matching 10 bases. The CDR3 consists of 14 residues. Germline lookup yields CDR1 SGHNT and CDR2 YENEEA. Trimming took 8 bases from V and 5 from J; bases not matched to a gene: 7. The CDR3 region is CASVSGGAGDTQYF. The CDR3 DNA reads as TGTGCCAGCGTGAGCGGGGGGGCCGGAGATACGCAGTATTTT.

The chain carries TRBV6-1 and TRBJ2-7, with TRBD1 identical over 7 bases. Looked up from germline, CDR1 is MNHNS and CDR2 is SASEGT. Unmatched junction bases numbered 6, after V lost 7 bases and J lost 3 bases. CDR3 length: 13 amino acids. The CDR3 nucleotides read TGTGCCAGCAATAGGGACAGCCGCTACGAGCAGTACTTC. Translating it yields CASNRDSRYEQYF.

The genes are TRBV7-8 and TRBJ2-2, with a weak D call TRBD2 (5 bases). This CDR3 has 15 amino acids. The V gene lost 6 bases and the J gene lost 8 bases, with 19 bases spanning the gap. Germline CDR1 is SGHVS and CDR2 is FQNEAQ. CDR3 DNA sequence: TGTGCCAGCAGTTACAACAGACCCGGAGGAGGGGAGCTGTTTTTT. It codes for CASSYNRPGGGELFF.

This chain uses TRBV27 with TRBJ1-5, with a weak D call TRBD1 (5 bases). The length of the CDR3 is 16 residues. Trimming stripped 6 bases from V and 1 base from J, with 16 bases between. Germline CDR1 MNHEY, CDR2 SMNVEV (reference sequence). This CDR3 is CASSPFGGFSNQPQHF. CDR3 in DNA: TGTGCCAGCAGCCCCTTTGGGGGGTTCAGCAATCAGCCCCAGCATTTT.

The V call is TRBV7-2, the J call TRBJ1-1; 9 bases map to TRBD1. The CDR3 is 15 amino acids. Germline CDR1 SGHTA, CDR2 FQGNSA. V was pared by 7 bases and J by 1 base, with 7 bases of the junction left unmatched. As DNA, the CDR3 is TGTGCCAGCAATCCCGGGACAGGGACGAACACTGAAGCTTTCTTT. This codes for CASNPGTGTNTEAFF.

The chain uses TRBV29-1 and TRBJ2-3; 7 bases fit TRBD2. This CDR3 contains 13 residues. V lost 5 bases and J lost 6; bases outside the gene matches: 8. Per germline, CDR1 SQVTM and CDR2 ANQGSEA. Here the CDR3 reads CSVRRGGSDTQYF. In DNA, the CDR3 is TGCAGCGTTCGGCGGGGAGGGTCCGATACGCAGTATTTT.

The rearrangement uses TRBV4-2 and TRBJ2-4, with D perhaps TRBD2 (7 bases). The CDR3 length is 15 residues. V lost 0 bases and J 8 bases, leaving 14 bases between the germline ends. Germline V lookup: CDR1 LGHNA, CDR2 YNFKEQ. CDR3: CASSQDQGRGDIQYF. The DNA for the CDR3 is TGTGCCAGCAGCCAAGATCAGGGGAGGGGGGACATTCAGTACTTC.

This chain uses TRBV10-3 with TRBJ1-1, with 9 bases lining up with TRBD1. J lost 2 bases, V lost 6 bases, and 1 base had no gene match. Germline-derived CDR1 and CDR2 are ENHRY and SYGVKD. CDR3 size: 13 residues. CDR3 DNA sequence: TGTGCCATCAGGGGACAGGGAAACACTGAAGCTTTCTTT. Protein product: CAIRGQGNTEAFF.

CDR3 in DNA: TGTGCCATCAGTGGAGAAGAAACTCAGCCCCAGCATTTT. As protein: CAISGEETQPQHF. This rearrangement joins TRBV10-3 to TRBJ1-5; D is unclear. This CDR3 spans 13 amino acids. Germline CDR1 reads ENHRY; CDR2 reads SYGVKD. Trimming stripped 4 bases from V and 6 bases from J, with 10 bases between.

This chain connects TRBV11-3 to TRBJ2-1; 7 bases fit TRBD1. J lost 0 bases, V lost 6 bases, and 8 bases had no gene match. This CDR3 is 16 amino acids long. Germline V gives CDR1 SGHNT, CDR2 YENEEA. The CDR3 is CASSGRGQSSYNEQFF. For the CDR3, the DNA is TGTGCCAGCAGTGGTAGGGGGCAGAGCTCCTACAATGAGCAGTTCTTC.

In its sample, this clone is large. The rearrangement joins TRBV9 to TRBJ1-4, with TRBD1 identical over 8 bases. This CDR3 has 15 residues. J gave up 8 bases and V 3 bases, and 9 bases lay outside the gene matches. The germline gives CDR1 SGDLS, CDR2 YYNGEE. CDR3 DNA sequence: TGTGCCAGCAGCGCCTCGACAGGGGATAAGGAAAAACTGTTTTTT. It codes for CASSASTGDKEKLFF.

The chain recombines TRBV7-3 with TRBJ2-3, with D perhaps matching TRBD1 or TRBD2 (5 bases each). V was trimmed by 6 bases and J by 5 bases, leaving 21 bases between them. There are 16 residues in the CDR3. CDR1 is SGHTA, CDR2 FQGTGA, per germline. CDR3 in DNA: TGTGCCAGCAGTCTCACTGGGACCCCCCCGGGAGATACGCAGTATTTT. It encodes CASSLTGTPPGDTQYF.

This clone was observed a few times. The chain carries TRBV25-1 and TRBJ1-1; 7 nucleotides align to TRBD1. Germline V CDR1 and CDR2: MGHDK, SYGVNS. The CDR3 runs to 15 residues. The junction had 7 bases not matched to a gene; V was cut back by 2 bases and J by 4 bases. The CDR3 region has the DNA TGTGCCAGCAGTGAACCAGGGGGTGGGTTCACTGAAGCTTTCTTT. Amino acids: CASSEPGGGFTEAFF.